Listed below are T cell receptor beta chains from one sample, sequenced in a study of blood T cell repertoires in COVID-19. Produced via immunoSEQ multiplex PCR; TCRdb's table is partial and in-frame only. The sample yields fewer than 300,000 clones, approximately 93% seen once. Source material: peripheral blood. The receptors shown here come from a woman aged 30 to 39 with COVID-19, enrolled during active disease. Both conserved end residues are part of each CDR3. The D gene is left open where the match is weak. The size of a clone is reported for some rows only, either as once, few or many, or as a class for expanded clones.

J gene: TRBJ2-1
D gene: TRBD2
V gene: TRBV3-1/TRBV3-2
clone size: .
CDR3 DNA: TGTGCCAGCAGCCAAGGACCTAGACTAGCGGGAGCCTACAATGAGCAGTTCTTC
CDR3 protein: CASSQGPRLAGAYNEQFF

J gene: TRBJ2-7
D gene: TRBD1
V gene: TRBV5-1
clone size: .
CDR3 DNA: TGCGCCAGCAGCTGGGGACAGTTAAATTCCTACGAGCAGTACTTC
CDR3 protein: CASSWGQLNSYEQYF

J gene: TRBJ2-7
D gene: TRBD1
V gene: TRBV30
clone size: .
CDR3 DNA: TGTGCCTGGAGCTTGACAGGGGAATTGGCCGAGCAGTACTTC
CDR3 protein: CAWSLTGELAEQYF

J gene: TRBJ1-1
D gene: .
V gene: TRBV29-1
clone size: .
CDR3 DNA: TGCAGCGTTGTAGAAGTCCCGAAGAGGTATGCTTTCTTT
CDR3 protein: CSVVEVPKRYAFF

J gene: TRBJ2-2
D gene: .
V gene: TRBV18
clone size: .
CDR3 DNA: TGTGCCAGCTCACCGCGCCAGGCTGACACCGGGGAGCTGTTTTTT
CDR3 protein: CASSPRQADTGELFF

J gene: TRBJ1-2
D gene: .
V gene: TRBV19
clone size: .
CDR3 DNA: TGTGCCAGTAAGGGGACTGGCCAAGCGGAGGCCTACACCTTC
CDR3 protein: CASKGTGQAEAYTF

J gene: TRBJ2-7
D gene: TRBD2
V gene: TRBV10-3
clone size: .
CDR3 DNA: TGTGCCATCAGTCCATCCGGGACTAGCGGCTACGAGCAGTACTTC
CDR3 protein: CAISPSGTSGYEQYF

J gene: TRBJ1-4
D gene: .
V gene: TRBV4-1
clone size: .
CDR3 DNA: TGCGCCAGCAGCCAATTACCGACTCCAACTAATGAAAAACTGTTTTTT
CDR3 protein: CASSQLPTPTNEKLFF

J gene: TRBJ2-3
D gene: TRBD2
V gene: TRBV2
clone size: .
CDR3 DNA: TGTGCCAGCAGTGAAGCGGGCACTAGCGGCACAGATACGCAGTATTTT
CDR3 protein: CASSEAGTSGTDTQYF

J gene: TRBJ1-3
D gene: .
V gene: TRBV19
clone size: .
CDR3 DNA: TGTGCCAGTAGCGCAGGGGAATCTCCTGGAAACACCATATATTTT
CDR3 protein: CASSAGESPGNTIYF

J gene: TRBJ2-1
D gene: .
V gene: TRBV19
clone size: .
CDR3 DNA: TGTGCCAGTAGTATAGATCGGGACACCTACAATGAGCAGTTCTTC
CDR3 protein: CASSIDRDTYNEQFF

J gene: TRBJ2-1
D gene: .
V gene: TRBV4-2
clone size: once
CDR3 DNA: TGTGCCAGCAGCCCCCGACTAGGAATAGGAGAGCAGTTCTTC
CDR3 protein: CASSPRLGIGEQFF

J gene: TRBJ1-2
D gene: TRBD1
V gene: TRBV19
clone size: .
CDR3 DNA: TGTGCCAGTAGTATAGGGACAGGGAGATCCTATGGCTACACCTTC
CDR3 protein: CASSIGTGRSYGYTF

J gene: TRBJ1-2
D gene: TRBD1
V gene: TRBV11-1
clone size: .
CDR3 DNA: TGTGCCAGCAGCTCGGGACAGGGCTATGGCTACACCTTC
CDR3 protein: CASSSGQGYGYTF

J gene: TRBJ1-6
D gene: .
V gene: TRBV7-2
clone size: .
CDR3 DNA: TGTGCCAGCAGCCGCGAGGGGGTCTTGTATAATTCACCCCTCCACTTT
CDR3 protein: CASSREGVLYNSPLHF

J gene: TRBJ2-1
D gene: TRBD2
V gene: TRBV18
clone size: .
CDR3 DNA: TGTGCCAGCTCACCAGGGACTAGCGGATCTTCCTACAATGAGCAGTTCTTC
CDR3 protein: CASSPGTSGSSYNEQFF

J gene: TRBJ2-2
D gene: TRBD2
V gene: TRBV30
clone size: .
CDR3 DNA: TGTGCCTGTGGAGCGGGAGTTACCGGGGAGCTGTTTTTT
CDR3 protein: CACGAGVTGELFF

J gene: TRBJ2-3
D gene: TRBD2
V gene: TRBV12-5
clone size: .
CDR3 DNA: TGTGCTAGTGGTCAGGCGGGAGTAGATACGCAGTATTTT
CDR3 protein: CASGQAGVDTQYF

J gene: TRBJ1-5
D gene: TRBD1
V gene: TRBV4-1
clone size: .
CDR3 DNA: TGCGCCAGCAGCACGTCCTCGGCAGGGGGTCAGCCCCAGCATTTT
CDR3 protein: CASSTSSAGGQPQHF

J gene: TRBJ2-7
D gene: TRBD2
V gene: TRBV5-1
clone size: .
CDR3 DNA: TGCGCCAGCAGCTTGGACACGGCAGCGGGATCCGAGCAGTACTTC
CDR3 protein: CASSLDTAAGSEQYF

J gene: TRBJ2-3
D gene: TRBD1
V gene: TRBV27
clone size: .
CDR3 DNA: TGTGCCAGCAGTTTATCATGGACAGGGGGCTCGGATACGCAGTATTTT
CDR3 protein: CASSLSWTGGSDTQYF

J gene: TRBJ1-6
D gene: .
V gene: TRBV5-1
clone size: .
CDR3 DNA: TGCGCCAGCAGCTTGGAGGGCAGGGAGGACTCACCCCTCCACTTT
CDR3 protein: CASSLEGREDSPLHF

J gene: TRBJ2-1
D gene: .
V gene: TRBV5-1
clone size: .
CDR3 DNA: TGCGCCAGCAGCTTGCGAGGGGAGGCTTACAATGAGCAGTTCTTC
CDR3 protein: CASSLRGEAYNEQFF

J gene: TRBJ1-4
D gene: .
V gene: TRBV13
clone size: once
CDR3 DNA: TGTGCCAGCAGCTTAGGACTCGCAACTAATGAAAAACTGTTTTTT
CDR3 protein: CASSLGLATNEKLFF

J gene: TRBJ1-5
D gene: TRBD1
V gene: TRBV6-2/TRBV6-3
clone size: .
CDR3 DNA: TGTGCCAGCAGTCTCCTCGGGACAGAGAATCAGCCCCAGCATTTT
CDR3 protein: CASSLLGTENQPQHF

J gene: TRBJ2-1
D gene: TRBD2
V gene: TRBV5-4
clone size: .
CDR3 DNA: TGTGCCAGCAGCCCCCGGCGGACTAGCGGGAGCTTTAATGAGCAGTTCTTC
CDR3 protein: CASSPRRTSGSFNEQFF

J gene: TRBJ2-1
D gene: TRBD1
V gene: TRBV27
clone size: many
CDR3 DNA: TGTGCCAGCCGACCGGGACAGATCTCTAATGAGCAGTTCTTC
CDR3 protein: CASRPGQISNEQFF

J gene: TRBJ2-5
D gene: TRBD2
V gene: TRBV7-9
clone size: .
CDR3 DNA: TGTGCCAGCAGCCCTCCCCGGGCGGGAGTGTCTGTGGAGACCCAGTACTTC
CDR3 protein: CASSPPRAGVSVETQYF

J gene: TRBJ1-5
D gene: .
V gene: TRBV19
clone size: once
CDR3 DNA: TGTGCCAGTAGTATAGATGAGGAGGAGCCCCAGCATTTT
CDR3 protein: CASSIDEEEPQHF

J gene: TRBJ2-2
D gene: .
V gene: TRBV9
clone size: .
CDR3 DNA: TGTGCCAGCAGCGTAGGAGGAGTAATATCCACCGGGGAGCTGTTTTTT
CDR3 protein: CASSVGGVISTGELFF

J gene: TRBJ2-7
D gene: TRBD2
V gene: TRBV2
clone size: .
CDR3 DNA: TGTGCCAGTGAAATGACTAGCGGAACCTACGAGCAGTACTTC
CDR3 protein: CASEMTSGTYEQYF

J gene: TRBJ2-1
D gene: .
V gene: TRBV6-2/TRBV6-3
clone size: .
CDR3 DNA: TGTGCCAGCAGTCTAAGACAGAACAATGAGCAGTTCTTC
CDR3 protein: CASSLRQNNEQFF

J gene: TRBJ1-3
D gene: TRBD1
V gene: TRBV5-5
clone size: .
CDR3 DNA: TGTGCCAGCAGCTTGGCGTTGGGACAGGGGAGGGACACCATATATTTT
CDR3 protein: CASSLALGQGRDTIYF

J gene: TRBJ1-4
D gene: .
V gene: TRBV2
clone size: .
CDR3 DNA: TGTGCCAGCAGGGACAAAACTAATGAAAAACTGTTTTTT
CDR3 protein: CASRDKTNEKLFF

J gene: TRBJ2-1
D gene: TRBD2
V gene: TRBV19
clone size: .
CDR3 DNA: TGTGCCAGTAAAGTGGGAGGGCTCTACAATGAGCAGTTCTTC
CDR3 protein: CASKVGGLYNEQFF

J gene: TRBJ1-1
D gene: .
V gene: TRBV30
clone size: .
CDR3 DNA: TGTGCCTGGAGTTGGGAGAACCCTGAAGCTTTCTTT
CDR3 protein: CAWSWENPEAFF

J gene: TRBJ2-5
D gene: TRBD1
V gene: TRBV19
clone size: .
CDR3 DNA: TGTGCCAGTAGTATCAGGACAGGGAAAGAGACCCAGTACTTC
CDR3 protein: CASSIRTGKETQYF

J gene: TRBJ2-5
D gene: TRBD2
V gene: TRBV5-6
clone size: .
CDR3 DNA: TGTGCCAGCAGCCTGACTAGCGGGTCTTGGGAGACCCAGTACTTC
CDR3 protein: CASSLTSGSWETQYF

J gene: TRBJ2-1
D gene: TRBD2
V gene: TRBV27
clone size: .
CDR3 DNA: TGTGCCAGCAGTGGCCTAGCGGGATGGGGGAGGAATGAGCAGTTCTTC
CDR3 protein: CASSGLAGWGRNEQFF

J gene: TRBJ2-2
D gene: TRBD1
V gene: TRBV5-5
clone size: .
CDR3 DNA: TGTGCCAGCACCACCCATCTCGACCGGGACAGGCCCGGGGAGCTGTTTTTT
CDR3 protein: CASTTHLDRDRPGELFF

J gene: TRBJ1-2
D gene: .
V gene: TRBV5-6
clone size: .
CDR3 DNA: TGTGCCAGCAGGCCCGACATCGGTGACTATGGCTACACCTTC
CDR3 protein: CASRPDIGDYGYTF

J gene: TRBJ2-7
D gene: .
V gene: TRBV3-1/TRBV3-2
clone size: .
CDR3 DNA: TGTGCCAGCAGCCAAGTACGGACAGCCTACGAGCAGTACTTC
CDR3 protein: CASSQVRTAYEQYF

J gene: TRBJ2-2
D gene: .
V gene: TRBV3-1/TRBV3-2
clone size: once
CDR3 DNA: TGTGCCAGCAGTCCAGGCAGAACCGGGGAGCTGTTTTTT
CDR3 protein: CASSPGRTGELFF

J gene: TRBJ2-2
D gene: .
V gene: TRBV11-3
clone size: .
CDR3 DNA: TGTGCCAGCAGCTTAGTAGGGGTTACCGGGGAGCTGTTTTTT
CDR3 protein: CASSLVGVTGELFF